The entry below describes one T cell receptor (beta chain). Its antigen is still unknown. Sample-barcoded 5' priming and a J-beta primer mix drove a second PCR of roughly 6 to 12 cycles. TCRdb fed the 5' RACE reads into MiXCR, producing one record per CDR3 protein. The data show about 800,000 distinct CDR3 sequences, around 25% seen once. The germline V gene encodes CDR1 SEHNR and CDR2 FQNEAQ (reference sequence). The CDR3 contains 13 residues. V gave up 5 bases and J gave up 3 bases, with 11 bases separating them. The source of the sample is a study of blood T cells in healthy people across ages. Study findings and constraints: A greater number of naive CD4+ cells and higher diversity distinguished long-lived donors from aged donors. Expanded clonotype changes were possibly confounded by unknown donor CMV status. The percentage of naive T cells correlated strongly with TCR beta diversity.

These same records also appear under a second study, on T cells of mothers and their children.

The V call is TRBV7-9, the J call TRBJ2-7; D is unresolved. The sequenced sample consisted of blood. The TCR sequence derives from a boy aged 5-17 years in good health. Written as DNA, the CDR3 is TGTGCCAGCAGCCCGCTTCTGTACTACGAGCAGTACTTC. Translating it yields CASSPLLYYEQYF.